The clone carrying this T cell receptor beta chain was observed a few times. Each PCR had synthetic TCR analog templates added to it as a spike-in. Produced via immunoSEQ multiplex PCR; TCRdb's table is partial and in-frame only. The table records roughly 84,000 clones, roughly 82% of them present only once. These data belong to a study of PD-L1 blockade in urothelial cancer. The CDR3 sequence is 14 residues long. The V and J ends lost 4 bases and 5 bases, in that order; junction bases with no gene match: 6. From germline, CDR1 is SGHRS and CDR2 YFSETQ. The receptor was isolated from a man aged 65-85 years with urothelial cancer. The sample consisted of PBMCs, taken around atezolizumab (anti-PD-L1) treatment. The V gene is TRBV5-1, the J gene TRBJ2-5; TRBD1 aligns across 9 bases. Here the CDR3 reads CASSRGTGTETQYF. CDR3 in DNA: TGCGCCAGCAGCCGCGGGACAGGGACTGAGACCCAGTACTTC.